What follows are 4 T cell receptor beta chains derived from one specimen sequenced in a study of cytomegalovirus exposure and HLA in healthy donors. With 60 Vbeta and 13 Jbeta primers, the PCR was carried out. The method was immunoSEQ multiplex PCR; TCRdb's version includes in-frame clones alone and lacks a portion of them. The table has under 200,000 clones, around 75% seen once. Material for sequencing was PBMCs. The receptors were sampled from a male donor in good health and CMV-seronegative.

This chain's CDR3 is CASSPPYPRNEQFF. Written as DNA, the CDR3 is TGTGCCAGCAGCCCCCCGTACCCCCGGAATGAGCAGTTCTTC. This chain links TRBV7-9 with TRBJ2-1, with D unclear. V was cut by 5 bases and J by 7 bases, with 15 bases left in between. The CDR3 consists of 14 residues. Germline CDR1 reads SEHNR; CDR2 reads FQNEAQ (reference sequence).

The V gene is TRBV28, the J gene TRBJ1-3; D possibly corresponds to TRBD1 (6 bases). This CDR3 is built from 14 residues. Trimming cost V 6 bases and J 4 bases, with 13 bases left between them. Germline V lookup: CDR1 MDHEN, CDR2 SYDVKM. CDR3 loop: CASRYRVSGNTIYF. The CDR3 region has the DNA TGTGCCAGCAGATACAGGGTTTCCGGAAACACCATATATTTT.

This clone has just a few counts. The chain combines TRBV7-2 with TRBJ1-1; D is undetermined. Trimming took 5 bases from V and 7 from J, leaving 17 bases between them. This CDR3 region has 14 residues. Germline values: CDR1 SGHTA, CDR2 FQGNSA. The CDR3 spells CASSLQRGIGEAFF. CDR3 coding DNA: TGTGCCAGCAGCCTCCAGAGAGGGATTGGTGAAGCTTTCTTT.

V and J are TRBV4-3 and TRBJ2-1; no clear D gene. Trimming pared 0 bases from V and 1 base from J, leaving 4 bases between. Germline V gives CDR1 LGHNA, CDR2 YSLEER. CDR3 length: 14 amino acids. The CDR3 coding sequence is TGCGCCAGCAGCCAAGAGCGTTCCTACAATGAGCAGTTCTTC. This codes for CASSQERSYNEQFF.